The clone carrying this TCR beta chain occurred a few times. In germline, CDR1 is DFQATT, CDR2 SNEGSKA (reference sequence). This CDR3 has 13 residues. Germline trimming cut 3 bases from V and 8 bases from J; bases unmatched to any gene: 3. TCRdb re-analysed the RT-PCR reads in MiXCR, keeping a single row per CDR3 protein. The sample holds approximately 720,000 distinct CDR3 sequences, approximately 15% seen once. The clonotype originates from a female donor in good health, serving as a healthy control. J is TRBJ1-4 and V is TRBV20-1; 10 bases line up with TRBD1. The sample taken for sequencing was memory CD4+ T cells from blood. The CDR3 protein is CSARTGGDEKLFF. CDR3 sequence (DNA): TGCAGTGCTAGGACAGGGGGCGACGAAAAACTGTTTTTT.